The clone carrying this T cell receptor beta chain was recorded only once. What it recognizes is unknown. This CDR3 contains 14 residues. Trimming at V came to 2 bases and at J to 7 bases, leaving 1 base not matched to a gene. CDR1 and CDR2 from the germline V gene are MRHNA and SNTAGT. The data were taken from a study of cytomegalovirus exposure and HLA in healthy donors. Regarding the study as a whole: For TCR beta chains, V- and J-gene trimming was later linked to a missense DCLRE1C variant. Common viral pathogens were later found to be apparently linked to several of the most significant clusters.

The PCR was carried out with 60 Vbeta primers and 13 Jbeta primers. Sequencing used immunoSEQ multiplex PCR; TCRdb keeps in-frame clones, though not all of them. The table shows about 120,000 clones, with roughly three quarters occurring only once. This clonotype was sampled from a man aged 30 to 45 in good health and CMV-seropositive. The chain couples TRBV6-4 to TRBJ2-2; 10 positions agree with TRBD1. Sample: PBMCs. CDR3 amino acids: CASSDGTGVGELFF. In nucleotides, the CDR3 is TGTGCCAGCAGTGACGGGACAGGGGTCGGGGAGCTGTTTTTT.